Listed here is a single T cell receptor (beta chain). CDR3 length: 17 amino acids. A single record per CDR3 protein comes from TCRdb applying MiXCR to the RT-PCR reads. The sample holds about 110,000 distinct CDR3 sequences, around 36% seen once. This record belongs to a study of patients and donors after allogeneic stem cell transplantation. The chain recombines TRBV21-1 with TRBJ1-1; no check of the table's D call, TRBD1, against the DNA was made. TRBV21-1 is recorded as a pseudogene. Source material: blood, either unsorted or a sorted T cell fraction (not recorded which). The clonotype was recovered from a human donor who was either an allogeneic HSCT recipient or a stem cell or donor lymphocyte infusion donor (not recorded which). It is not recorded whose cells these are; they may come from a transplant donor. The CDR3 reads CDFHLDPCHCVNTEAFF. The CDR3 DNA sequence: TGTGATTTTCACCTTGACCCCTGTCACTGTGTGAACACTGAAGCTTTCTTT.